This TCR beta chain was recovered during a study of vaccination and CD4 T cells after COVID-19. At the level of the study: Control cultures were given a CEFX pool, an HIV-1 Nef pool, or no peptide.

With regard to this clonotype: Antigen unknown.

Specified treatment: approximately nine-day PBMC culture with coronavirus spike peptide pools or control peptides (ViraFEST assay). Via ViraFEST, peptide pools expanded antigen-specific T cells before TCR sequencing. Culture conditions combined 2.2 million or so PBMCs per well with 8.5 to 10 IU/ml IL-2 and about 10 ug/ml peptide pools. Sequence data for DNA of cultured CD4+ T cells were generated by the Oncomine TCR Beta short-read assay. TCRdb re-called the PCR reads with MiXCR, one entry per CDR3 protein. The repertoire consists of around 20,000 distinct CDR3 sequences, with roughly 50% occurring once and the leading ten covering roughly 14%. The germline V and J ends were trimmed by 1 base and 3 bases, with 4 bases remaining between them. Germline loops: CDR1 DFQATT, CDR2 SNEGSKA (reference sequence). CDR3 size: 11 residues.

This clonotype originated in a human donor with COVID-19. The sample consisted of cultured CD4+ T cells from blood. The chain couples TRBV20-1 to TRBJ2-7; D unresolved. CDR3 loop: CSARASYEQYF. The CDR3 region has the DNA TGCAGTGCTAGAGCTAGCTACGAGCAGTACTTC.